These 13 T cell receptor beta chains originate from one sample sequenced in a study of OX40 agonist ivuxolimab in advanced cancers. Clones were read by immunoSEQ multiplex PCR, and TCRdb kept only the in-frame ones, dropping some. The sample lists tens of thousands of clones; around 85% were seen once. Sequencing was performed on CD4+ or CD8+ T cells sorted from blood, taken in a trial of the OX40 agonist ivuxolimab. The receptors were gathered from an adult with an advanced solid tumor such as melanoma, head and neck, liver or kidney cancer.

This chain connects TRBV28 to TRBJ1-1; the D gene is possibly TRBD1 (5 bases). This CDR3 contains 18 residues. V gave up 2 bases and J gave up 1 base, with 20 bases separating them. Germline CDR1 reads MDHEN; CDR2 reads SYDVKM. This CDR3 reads CASSLGQGTPGKNTEAFF. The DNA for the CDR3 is TGTGCCAGCAGTTTAGGTCAGGGCACTCCTGGAAAGAACACTGAAGCTTTCTTT. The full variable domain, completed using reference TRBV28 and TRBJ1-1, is DVKVTQSSRYLVKRTGEKVFLECVQDMDHENMFWYRQDPGLGLRLIYFSYDVKMKEKGDIPEGYSVSREKKERFSLILESASTNQTSMYLCASSLGQGTPGKNTEAFFGQGTRLTVV.

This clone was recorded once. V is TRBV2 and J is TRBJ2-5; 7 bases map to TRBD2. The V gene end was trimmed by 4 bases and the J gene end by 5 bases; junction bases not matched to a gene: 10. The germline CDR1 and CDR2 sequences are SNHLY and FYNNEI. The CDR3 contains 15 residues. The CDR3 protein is CASSARAREGETQYF. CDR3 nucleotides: TGTGCCAGCAGTGCCCGCGCGAGGGAGGGGGAGACCCAGTACTTC.

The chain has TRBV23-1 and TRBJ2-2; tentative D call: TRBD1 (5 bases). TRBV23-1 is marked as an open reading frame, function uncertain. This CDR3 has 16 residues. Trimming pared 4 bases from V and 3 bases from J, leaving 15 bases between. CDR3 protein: CASSPPGQLYTGELFF. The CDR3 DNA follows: TGCGCCAGCAGTCCCCCTGGACAACTGTACACCGGGGAGCTGTTTTTT.

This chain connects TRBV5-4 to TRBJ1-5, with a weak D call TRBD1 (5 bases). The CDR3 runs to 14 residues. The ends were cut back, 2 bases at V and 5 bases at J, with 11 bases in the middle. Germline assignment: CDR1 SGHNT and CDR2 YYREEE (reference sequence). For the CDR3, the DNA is TGTGCCAGCAGCTTAACTGGGACGGATCAGCCCCAGCATTTT. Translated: CASSLTGTDQPQHF.

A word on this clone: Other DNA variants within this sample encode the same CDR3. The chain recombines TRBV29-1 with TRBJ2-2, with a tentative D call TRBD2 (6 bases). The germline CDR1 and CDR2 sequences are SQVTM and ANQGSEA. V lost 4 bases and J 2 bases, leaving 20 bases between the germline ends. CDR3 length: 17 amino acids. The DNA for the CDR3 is TGCAGCGTTGGGGGGACGGGGGAGGCGGTAAACACCGGGGAGCTGTTTTTT. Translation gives CSVGGTGEAVNTGELFF.

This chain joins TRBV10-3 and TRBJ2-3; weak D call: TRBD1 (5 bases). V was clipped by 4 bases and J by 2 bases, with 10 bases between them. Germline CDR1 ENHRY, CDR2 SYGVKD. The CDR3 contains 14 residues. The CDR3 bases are TGTGCCATCAGTGTTACAGGAGACACAGATACGCAGTATTTT. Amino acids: CAISVTGDTDTQYF.

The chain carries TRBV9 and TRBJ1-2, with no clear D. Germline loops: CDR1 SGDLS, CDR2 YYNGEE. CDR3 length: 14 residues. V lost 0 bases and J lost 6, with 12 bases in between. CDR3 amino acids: CASSVATGLDGYTF. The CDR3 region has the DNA TGTGCCAGCAGCGTAGCTACTGGGTTGGATGGCTACACCTTC.

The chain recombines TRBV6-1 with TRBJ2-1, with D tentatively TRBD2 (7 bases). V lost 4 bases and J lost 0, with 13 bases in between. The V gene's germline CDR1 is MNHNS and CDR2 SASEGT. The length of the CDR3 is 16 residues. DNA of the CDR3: TGTGCCAGCAGTGGCCCCGGGGGGCGCTCCTACAATGAGCAGTTCTTC. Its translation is CASSGPGGRSYNEQFF.

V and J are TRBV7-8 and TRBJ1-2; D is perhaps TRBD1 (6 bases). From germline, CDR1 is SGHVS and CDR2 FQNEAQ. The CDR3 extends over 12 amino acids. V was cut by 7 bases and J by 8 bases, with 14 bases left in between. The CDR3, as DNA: TGTGCCAGCACCGAAACAAGGGGGGGCTACACCTTC. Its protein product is CASTETRGGYTF.

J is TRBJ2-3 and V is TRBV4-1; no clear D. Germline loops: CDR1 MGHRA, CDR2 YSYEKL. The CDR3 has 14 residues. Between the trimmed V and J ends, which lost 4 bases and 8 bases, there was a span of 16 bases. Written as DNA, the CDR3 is TGCGCCAGCAGCCCCCGGGCCCAGATGGTTACGCAGTATTTT. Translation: CASSPRAQMVTQYF.

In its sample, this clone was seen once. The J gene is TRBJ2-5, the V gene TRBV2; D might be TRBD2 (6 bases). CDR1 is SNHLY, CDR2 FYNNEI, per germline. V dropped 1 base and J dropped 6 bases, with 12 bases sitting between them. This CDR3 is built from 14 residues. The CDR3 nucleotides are TGTGCCAGCAGTGAAGGCGGGGCTGGCCAGACCCAGTACTTC. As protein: CASSEGGAGQTQYF.

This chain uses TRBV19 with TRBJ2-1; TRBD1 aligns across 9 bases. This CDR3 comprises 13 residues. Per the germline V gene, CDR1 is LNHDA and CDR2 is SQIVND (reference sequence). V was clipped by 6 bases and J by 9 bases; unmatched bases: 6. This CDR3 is CASRNRGQGEQFF. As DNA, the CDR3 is TGTGCCAGTAGGAACAGGGGGCAGGGTGAGCAGTTCTTC.

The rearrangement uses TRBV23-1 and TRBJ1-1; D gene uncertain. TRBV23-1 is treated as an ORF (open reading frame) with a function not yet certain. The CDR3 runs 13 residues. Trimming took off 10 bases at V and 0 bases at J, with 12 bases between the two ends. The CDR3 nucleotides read TGCGCCACACAGCTTCTAATGAACACTGAAGCTTTCTTT. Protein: CATQLLMNTEAFF.